The clone carrying this TCR beta chain was seen a few times. As yet, its antigen is unknown. Libraries were prepared by immunoSEQ multiplex PCR; TCRdb keeps only in-frame clonotypes and omits some of them. In the table there are about 110,000 clones, 70% to 85% of which are singletons. This specimen comes from a study of cytomegalovirus exposure and HLA in healthy donors. Study as a whole: Both the approximately 130 validation repertoires and the 600 to 750 first-cohort repertoires used the same platform, as reported by a later analysis. The study, taken as a whole, reports: Reports credit the classifier with highly specific, highly sensitive diagnosis of cytomegalovirus status. Rarity held for most TCR sequences, but there were some public TCRs that occurred in many donors.

The germline V gene encodes CDR1 MRHNA and CDR2 SNTAGT. The CDR3 spans 14 residues. Germline trimming cut 6 bases from V and 2 bases from J; bases unmatched to any gene: 5. This receptor was obtained from a woman aged 18-29 years in good health and CMV-seronegative. The genes are TRBV6-4 and TRBJ2-3; 7 bases align to TRBD1. The sequencing input was PBMCs. CDR3 loop: CASSQGVATDTQYF. The CDR3 DNA is TGTGCCAGCAGCCAGGGGGTAGCCACAGATACGCAGTATTTT.